This record concerns one T cell receptor beta chain sequence. The antigen is not known. One junction end does not reproduce the germline sequence, and a read error may be involved. CDR3 size: 14 residues. Germline values: CDR1 SQVTM, CDR2 ANQGSEA. The entry originates in a study of brain metastases from non-small cell lung cancer. Study-wide points: Brain metastases shared most TCR repertoire with primaries, with sparse T cells. T-cell infiltration was lower in brain metastases than primaries (P < 0.001).

This table comes from immunoSEQ multiplex PCR, and its TCRdb copy is limited to in-frame clones, with some not included. The sample consists of thousands of clones, roughly 88% of them appearing once. This sequence originates from a donor aged 40 or older with non-small cell lung cancer. Input material: primary lung tumor tissue. The chain carries TRBV29-1 and TRBJ1-1, with 10 nucleotides matching TRBD1. The CDR3, as DNA: TGCAACGTTGACCGTAGCGGGACAGGGGTGGAAGCTTTCTTT. The encoded protein is CNVDRSGTGVEAFF.